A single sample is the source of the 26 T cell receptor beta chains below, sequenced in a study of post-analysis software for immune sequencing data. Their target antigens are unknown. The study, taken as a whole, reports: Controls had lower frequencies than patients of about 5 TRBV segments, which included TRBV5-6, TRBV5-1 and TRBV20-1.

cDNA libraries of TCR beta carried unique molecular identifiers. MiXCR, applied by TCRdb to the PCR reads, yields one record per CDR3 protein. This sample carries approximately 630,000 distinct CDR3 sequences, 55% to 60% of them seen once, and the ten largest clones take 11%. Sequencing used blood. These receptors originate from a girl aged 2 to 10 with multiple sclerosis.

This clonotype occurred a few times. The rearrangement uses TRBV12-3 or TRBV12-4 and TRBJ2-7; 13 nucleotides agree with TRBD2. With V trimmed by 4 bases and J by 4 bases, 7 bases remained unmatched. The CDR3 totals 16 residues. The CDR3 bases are TGTGCCAGCAGTTCGCCGGGACTAGCGGGATCATACGAGCAGTACTTC. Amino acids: CASSSPGLAGSYEQYF.

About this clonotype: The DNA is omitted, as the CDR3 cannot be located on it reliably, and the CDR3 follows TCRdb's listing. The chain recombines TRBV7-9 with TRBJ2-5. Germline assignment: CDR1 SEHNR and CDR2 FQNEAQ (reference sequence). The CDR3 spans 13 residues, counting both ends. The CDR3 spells CASSLVAAGSMYF.

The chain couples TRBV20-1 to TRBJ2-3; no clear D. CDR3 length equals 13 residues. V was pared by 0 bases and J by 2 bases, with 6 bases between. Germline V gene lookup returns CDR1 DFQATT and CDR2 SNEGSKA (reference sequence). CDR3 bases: TGCAGTGCTAGAGATGGAGTCACAGATACGCAGTATTTT. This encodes CSARDGVTDTQYF.

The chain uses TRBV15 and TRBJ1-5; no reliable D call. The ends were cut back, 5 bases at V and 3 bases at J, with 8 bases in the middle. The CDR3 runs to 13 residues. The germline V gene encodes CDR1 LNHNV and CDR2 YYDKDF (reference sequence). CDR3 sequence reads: CATSSGPNQPQHF. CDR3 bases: TGTGCCACCAGCTCCGGCCCCAATCAGCCCCAGCATTTT.

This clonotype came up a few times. As DNA, the CDR3 is TGCAGCGTTGAAGAAGAACGGAAAAACATTCAGTACTTC. Encoded protein: CSVEEERKNIQYF. The chain employs TRBV29-1 and TRBJ2-4; no clear D gene. There are 13 residues in the CDR3. Per germline, CDR1 SQVTM and CDR2 ANQGSEA. Between the trimmed V and J ends, which lost 0 bases and 4 bases, there was a span of 7 bases.

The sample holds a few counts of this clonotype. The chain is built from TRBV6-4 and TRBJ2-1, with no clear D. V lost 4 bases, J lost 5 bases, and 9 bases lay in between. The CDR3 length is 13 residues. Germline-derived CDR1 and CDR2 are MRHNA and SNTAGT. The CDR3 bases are TGTGCCAGCAGTGGACTGGAAAACAATGAGCAGTTCTTC. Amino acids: CASSGLENNEQFF.

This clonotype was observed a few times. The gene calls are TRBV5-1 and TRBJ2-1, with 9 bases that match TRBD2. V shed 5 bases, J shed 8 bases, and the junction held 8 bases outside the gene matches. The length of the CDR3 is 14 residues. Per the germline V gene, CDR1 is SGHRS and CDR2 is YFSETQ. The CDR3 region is CASSLGTSRDEQFF. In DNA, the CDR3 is TGCGCCAGCAGTTTAGGGACTAGCAGGGATGAGCAGTTCTTC.

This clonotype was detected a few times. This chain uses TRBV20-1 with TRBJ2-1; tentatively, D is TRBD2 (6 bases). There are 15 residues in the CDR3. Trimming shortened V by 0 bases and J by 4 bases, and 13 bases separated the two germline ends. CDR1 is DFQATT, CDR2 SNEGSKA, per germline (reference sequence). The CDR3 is CSARESWGVYNEQFF. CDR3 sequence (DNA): TGCAGTGCTAGAGAGAGCTGGGGGGTTTACAATGAGCAGTTCTTC.

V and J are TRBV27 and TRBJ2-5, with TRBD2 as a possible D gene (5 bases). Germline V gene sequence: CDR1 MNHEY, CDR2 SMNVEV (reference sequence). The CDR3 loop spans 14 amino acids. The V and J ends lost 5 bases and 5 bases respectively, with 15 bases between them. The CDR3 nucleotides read TGTGCCAGCAGTCCCCTTGGAGCGGAGGAGACCCAGTACTTC. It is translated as CASSPLGAEETQYF.

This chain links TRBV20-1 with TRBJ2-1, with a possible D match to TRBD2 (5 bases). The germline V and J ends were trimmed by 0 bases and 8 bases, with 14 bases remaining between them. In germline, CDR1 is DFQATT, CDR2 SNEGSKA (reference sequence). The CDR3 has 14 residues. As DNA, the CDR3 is TGCAGTGCTAGAGATACTACTAGTTTCGATGAGCAGTTCTTC. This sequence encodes CSARDTTSFDEQFF.

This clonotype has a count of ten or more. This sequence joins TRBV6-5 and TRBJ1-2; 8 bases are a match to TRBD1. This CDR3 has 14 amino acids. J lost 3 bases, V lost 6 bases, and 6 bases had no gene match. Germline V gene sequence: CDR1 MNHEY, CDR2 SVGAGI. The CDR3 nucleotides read TGTGCCAGCAGCCTTACGACAGGGGACTATGGCTACACCTTC. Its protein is CASSLTTGDYGYTF.

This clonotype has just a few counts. In DNA, the CDR3 is TGCAGTGCTAGAGAAGCTAGCGGGAGTTTGGATGAGCAGTTCTTC. Translating it yields CSAREASGSLDEQFF. The rearrangement links TRBV20-1 to TRBJ2-1, with 10 nucleotides matching TRBD2. Germline V lookup: CDR1 DFQATT, CDR2 SNEGSKA (reference sequence). This CDR3 comprises 15 residues. V gave up 0 bases and J gave up 8 bases; unmatched junction bases: 7.

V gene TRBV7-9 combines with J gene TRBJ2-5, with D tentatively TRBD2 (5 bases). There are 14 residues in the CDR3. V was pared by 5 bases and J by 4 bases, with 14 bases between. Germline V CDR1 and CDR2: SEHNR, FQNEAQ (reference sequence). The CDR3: CASSRTLTGETQYF. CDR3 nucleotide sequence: TGTGCCAGCAGCCGGACTCTTACGGGAGAGACCCAGTACTTC. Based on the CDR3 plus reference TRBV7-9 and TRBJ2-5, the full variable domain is DTGVSQNPRHKITKRGQNVTFRCDPISEHNRLYWYRQTLGQGPEFLTYFQNEAQLEKSRLLSDRFSAERPKGSFSTLEIQRTEQGDSAMYLCASSRTLTGETQYFGPGTRLLVL.

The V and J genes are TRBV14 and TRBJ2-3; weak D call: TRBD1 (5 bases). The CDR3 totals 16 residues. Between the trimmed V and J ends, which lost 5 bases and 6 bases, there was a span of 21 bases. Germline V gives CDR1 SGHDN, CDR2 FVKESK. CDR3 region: CASSRTPGLPQDTQYF. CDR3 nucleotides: TGTGCCAGCAGCAGGACACCCGGGCTTCCCCAGGATACGCAGTATTTT.

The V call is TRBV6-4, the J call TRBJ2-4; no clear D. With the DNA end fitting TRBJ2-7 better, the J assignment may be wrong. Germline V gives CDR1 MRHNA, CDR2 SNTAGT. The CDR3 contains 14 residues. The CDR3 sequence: CASSDEGKDDEQYF. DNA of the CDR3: TGTGCCAGCAGTGATGAAGGGAAGGACGACGAGCAGTACTTC.

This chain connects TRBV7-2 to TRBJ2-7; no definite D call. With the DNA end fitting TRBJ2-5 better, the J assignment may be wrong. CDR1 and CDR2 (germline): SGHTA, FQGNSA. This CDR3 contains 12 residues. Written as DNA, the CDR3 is TGTGCCAGCAGCTTAGCAGGGTGGACCCAGTACTTC. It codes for CASSLAGWTQYF.

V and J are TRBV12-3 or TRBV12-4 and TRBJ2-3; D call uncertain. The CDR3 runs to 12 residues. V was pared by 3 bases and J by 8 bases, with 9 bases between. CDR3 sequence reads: CASSFSRLTQYF. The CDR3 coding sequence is TGTGCCAGCAGTTTTTCCCGCCTTACGCAGTATTTT.

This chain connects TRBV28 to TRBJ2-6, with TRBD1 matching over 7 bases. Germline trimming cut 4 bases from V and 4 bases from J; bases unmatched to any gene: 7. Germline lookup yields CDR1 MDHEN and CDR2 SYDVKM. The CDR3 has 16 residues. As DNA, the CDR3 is TGTGCCAGCAGTTCGATGAGGGGGCACGGGGCCAACGTCCTGACTTTC. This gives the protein CASSSMRGHGANVLTF.

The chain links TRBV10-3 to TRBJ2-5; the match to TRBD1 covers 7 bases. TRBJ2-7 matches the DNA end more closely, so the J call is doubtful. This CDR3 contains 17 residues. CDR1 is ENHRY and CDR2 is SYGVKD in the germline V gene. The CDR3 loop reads CAISTTYRGGLPYEQYF. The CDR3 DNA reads TGTGCCATCAGTACCACTTACAGGGGTGGGCTTCCCTACGAGCAGTACTTC.

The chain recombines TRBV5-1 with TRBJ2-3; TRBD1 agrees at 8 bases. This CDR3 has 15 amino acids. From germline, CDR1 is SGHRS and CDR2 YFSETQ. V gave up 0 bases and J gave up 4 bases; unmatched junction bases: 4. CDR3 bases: TGCGCCAGCAGCTTGGATCAGGGGGCCGCAGATACGCAGTATTTT. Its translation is CASSLDQGAADTQYF.

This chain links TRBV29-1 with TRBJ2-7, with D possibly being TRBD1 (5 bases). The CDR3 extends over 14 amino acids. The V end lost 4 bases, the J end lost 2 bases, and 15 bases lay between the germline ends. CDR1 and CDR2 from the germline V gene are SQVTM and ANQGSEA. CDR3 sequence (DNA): TGCAGCGTTGCAAAGGCAGGGCGGCCCTACGAGCAGTACTTC. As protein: CSVAKAGRPYEQYF.

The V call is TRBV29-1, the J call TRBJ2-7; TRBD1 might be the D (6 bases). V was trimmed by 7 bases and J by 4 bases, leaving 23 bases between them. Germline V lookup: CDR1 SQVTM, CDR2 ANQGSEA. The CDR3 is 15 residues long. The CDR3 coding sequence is TGCAGCGCTCTCCTGAGGGGGAAAGTTGGGTACGAGCAGTACTTC. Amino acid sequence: CSALLRGKVGYEQYF.

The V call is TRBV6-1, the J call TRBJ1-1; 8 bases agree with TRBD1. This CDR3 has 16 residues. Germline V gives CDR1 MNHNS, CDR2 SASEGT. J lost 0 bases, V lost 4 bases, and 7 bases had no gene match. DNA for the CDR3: TGTGCCAGCAGTGGCAGGGGGCTCCCTATGAACACTGAAGCTTTCTTT. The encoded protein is CASSGRGLPMNTEAFF.

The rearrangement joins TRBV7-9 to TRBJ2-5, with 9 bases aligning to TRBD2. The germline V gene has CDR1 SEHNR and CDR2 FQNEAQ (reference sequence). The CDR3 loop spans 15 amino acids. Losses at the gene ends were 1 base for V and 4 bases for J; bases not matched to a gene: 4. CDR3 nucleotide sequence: TGTGCCAGCAGCTTAGGTGCAGCGGGAGGAGAGACCCAGTACTTC. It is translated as CASSLGAAGGETQYF. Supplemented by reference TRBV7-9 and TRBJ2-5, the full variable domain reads DTGVSQNPRHKITKRGQNVTFRCDPISEHNRLYWYRQTLGQGPEFLTYFQNEAQLEKSRLLSDRFSAERPKGSFSTLEIQRTEQGDSAMYLCASSLGAAGGETQYFGPGTRLLVL.

CDR3 loop: CASSDHPTIDTQYF. The DNA of the CDR3 is TGTGCCAGCAGTGACCATCCTACGATAGATACGCAGTATTTT. This sequence joins TRBV6-1 and TRBJ2-3; D gene uncertain. The V gene lost 3 bases and the J gene lost 5 bases, with 12 bases spanning the gap. Per the germline V gene, CDR1 is MNHNS and CDR2 is SASEGT. The length of the CDR3 is 14 residues.

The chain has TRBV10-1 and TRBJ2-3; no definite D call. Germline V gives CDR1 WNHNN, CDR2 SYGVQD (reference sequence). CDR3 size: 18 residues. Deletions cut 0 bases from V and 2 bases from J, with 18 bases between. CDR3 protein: CASSESPMTGSPTDTQYF. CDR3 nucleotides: TGCGCCAGCAGTGAGTCCCCGATGACCGGATCCCCCACAGATACGCAGTATTTT.